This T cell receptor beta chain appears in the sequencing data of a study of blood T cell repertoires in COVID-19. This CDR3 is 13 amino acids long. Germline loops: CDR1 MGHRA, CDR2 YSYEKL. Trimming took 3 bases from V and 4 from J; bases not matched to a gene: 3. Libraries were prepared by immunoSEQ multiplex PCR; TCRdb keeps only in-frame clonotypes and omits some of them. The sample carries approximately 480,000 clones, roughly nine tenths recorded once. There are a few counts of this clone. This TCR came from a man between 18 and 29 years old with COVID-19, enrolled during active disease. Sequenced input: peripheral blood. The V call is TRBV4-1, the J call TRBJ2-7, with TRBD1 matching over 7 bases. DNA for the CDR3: TGCGCCAGCAGCCAGAGACAGGGTTACGAGCAGTACTTC. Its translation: CASSQRQGYEQYF.